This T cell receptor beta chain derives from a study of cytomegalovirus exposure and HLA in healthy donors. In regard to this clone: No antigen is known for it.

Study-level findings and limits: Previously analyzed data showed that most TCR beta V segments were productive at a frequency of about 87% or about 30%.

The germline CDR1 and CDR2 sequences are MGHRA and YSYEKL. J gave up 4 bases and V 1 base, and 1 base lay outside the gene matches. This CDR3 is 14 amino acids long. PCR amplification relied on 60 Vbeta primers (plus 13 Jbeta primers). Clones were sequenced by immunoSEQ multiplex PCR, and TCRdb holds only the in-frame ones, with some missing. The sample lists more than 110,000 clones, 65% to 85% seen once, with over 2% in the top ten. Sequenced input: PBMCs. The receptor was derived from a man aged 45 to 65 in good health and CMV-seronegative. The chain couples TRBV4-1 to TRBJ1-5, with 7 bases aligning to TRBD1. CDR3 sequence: CASSQATGNQPQHF. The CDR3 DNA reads TGCGCCAGCAGCCAAGCGACAGGGAATCAGCCCCAGCATTTT.